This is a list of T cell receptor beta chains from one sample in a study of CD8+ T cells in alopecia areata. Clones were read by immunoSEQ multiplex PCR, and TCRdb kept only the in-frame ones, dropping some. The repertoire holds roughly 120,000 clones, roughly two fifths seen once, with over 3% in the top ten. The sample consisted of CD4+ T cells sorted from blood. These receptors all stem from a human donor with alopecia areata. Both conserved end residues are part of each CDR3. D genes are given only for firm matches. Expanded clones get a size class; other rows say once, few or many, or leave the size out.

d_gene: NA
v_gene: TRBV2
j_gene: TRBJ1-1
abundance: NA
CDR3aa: CASSDPGDTKGTEAFF
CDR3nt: TGTGCCAGCAGTGATCCGGGGGACACAAAGGGTACTGAAGCTTTCTTT

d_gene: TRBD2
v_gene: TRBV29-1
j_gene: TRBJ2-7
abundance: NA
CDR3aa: CSVAGLSSGRAWEYEQYF
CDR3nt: TGCAGCGTGGCCGGGTTGAGTAGCGGGAGGGCCTGGGAATACGAGCAGTACTTC

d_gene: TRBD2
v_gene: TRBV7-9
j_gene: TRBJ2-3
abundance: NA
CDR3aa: CASGGGLTSTDTQYF
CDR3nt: TGTGCCAGCGGGGGAGGGCTTACTAGCACAGATACGCAGTATTTT

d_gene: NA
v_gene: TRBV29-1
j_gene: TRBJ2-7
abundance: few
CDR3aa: CSVGSGVHEQYF
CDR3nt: TGCAGCGTTGGGTCGGGTGTCCACGAGCAGTACTTC

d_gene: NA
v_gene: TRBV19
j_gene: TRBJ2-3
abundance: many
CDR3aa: CASSMGRTDTQYF
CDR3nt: TGTGCCAGTAGTATGGGACGCACAGATACGCAGTATTTT

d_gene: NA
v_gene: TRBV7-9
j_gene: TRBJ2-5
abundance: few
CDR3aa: CASSLGVQETQYF
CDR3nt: TGTGCCAGCAGCTTAGGAGTACAAGAGACCCAGTACTTC

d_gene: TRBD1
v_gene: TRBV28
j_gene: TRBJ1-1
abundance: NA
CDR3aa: CATETGLNTEAFF
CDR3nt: TGTGCCACCGAGACAGGGTTGAACACTGAAGCTTTCTTT

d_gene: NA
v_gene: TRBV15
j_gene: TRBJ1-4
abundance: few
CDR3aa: CATSRGRKNEKLFF
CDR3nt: TGTGCCACCAGCAGGGGACGGAAAAATGAAAAACTGTTTTTT

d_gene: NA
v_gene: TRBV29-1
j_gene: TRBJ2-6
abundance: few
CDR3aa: CSVARDIHSGANVLTF
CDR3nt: TGCAGCGTTGCTCGGGACATACACTCTGGGGCCAACGTCCTGACTTTC

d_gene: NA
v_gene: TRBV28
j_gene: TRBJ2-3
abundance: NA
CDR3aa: CASSFDPLTDTQYF
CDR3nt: TGTGCCAGCAGTTTCGACCCCCTCACAGATACGCAGTATTTT

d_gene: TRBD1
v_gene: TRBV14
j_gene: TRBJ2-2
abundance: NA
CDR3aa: CASRQTGTGELFF
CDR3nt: TGTGCCAGCAGACAGACAGGGACCGGGGAGCTGTTTTTT

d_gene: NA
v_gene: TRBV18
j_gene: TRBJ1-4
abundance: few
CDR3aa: CASSPPEAEEGKLFF
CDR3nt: TGTGCCAGCTCACCCCCCGAGGCAGAAGAAGGGAAACTGTTTTTT

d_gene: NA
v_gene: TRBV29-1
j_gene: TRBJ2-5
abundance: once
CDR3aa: CSVDWGMGETQYF
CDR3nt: TGCAGCGTTGACTGGGGAATGGGGGAGACCCAGTACTTC

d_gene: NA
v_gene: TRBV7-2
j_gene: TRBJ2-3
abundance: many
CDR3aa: CASSSGLLSTDTQYF
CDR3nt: TGTGCCAGCAGCTCCGGACTACTAAGTACAGATACGCAGTATTTT

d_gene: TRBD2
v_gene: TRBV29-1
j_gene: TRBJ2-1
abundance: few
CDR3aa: CSVAEGLARAEQFF
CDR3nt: TGCAGCGTTGCCGAGGGACTAGCCCGGGCTGAGCAGTTCTTC

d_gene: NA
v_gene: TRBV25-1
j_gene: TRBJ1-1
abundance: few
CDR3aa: CASSDPGWTEAFF
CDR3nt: TGTGCCAGCAGTGATCCGGGATGGACTGAAGCTTTCTTT

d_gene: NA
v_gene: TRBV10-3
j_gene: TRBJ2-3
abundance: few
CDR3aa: CAISPNADTQYF
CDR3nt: TGTGCCATCAGCCCGAACGCAGATACGCAGTATTTT

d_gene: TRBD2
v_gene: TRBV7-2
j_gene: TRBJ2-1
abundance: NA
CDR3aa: CASSLTGTSGHNEQFF
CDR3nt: TGTGCCAGCAGCTTAACCGGGACTAGCGGCCACAATGAGCAGTTCTTC

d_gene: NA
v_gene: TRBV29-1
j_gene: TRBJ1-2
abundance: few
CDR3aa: CSVGHESNPNYGYTF
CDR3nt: TGCAGCGTGGGTCATGAGTCCAACCCAAACTATGGCTACACCTTC

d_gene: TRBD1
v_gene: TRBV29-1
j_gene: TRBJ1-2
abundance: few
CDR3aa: CSVAVGQIYGYTF
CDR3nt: TGCAGCGTCGCCGTGGGACAGATCTATGGCTACACCTTC

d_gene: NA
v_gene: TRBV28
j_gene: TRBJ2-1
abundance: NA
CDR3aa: CASSSGGHRQFF
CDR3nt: TGTGCCAGCAGTTCGGGGGGCCATAGGCAGTTCTTC

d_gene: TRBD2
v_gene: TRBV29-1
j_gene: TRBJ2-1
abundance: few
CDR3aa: CSVGFLAGEYEQFF
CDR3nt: TGCAGCGTTGGGTTCCTAGCGGGAGAATATGAGCAGTTCTTC

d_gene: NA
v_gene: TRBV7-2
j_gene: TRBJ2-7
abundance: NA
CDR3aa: CASSPSLMTEQYF
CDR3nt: TGTGCCAGCAGCCCCTCGTTAATGACGGAGCAGTACTTC

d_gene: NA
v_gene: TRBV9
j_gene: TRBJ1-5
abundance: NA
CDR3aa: CASSVEGFGNQPQHF
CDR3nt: TGTGCCAGCAGCGTCGAAGGGTTCGGCAATCAGCCCCAGCATTTT

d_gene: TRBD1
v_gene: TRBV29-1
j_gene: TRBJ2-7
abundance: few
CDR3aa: CSVPMTGGKQYF
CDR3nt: TGCAGCGTACCCATGACAGGGGGCAAACAGTACTTC

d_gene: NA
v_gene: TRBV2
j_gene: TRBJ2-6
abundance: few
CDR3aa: CASSEVPGANVLTF
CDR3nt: TGTGCCAGCAGTGAAGTTCCTGGGGCCAACGTCCTGACTTTC

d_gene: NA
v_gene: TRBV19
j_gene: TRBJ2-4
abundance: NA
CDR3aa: CASNGQQNIQYF
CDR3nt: TGTGCCAGTAACGGACAGCAAAACATTCAGTACTTC

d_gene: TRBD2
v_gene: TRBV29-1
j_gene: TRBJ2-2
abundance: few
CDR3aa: CSVIRASGRSGELFF
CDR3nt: TGCAGCGTAATCCGGGCTAGCGGGAGGTCCGGGGAGCTGTTTTTT

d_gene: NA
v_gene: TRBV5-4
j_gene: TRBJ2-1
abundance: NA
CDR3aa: CASSLALAAYNEQFF
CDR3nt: TGTGCCAGCAGCTTGGCGTTAGCAGCCTACAATGAGCAGTTCTTC

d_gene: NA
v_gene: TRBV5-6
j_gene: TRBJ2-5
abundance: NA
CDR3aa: CASSISETQYF
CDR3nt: TGTGCCAGCAGTATCTCAGAGACCCAGTACTTC

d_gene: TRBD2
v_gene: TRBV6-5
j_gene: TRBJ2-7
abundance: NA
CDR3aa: CASRSTSGSRYEQYF
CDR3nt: TGTGCCAGCAGGTCGACTAGCGGGAGCCGTTACGAGCAGTACTTC

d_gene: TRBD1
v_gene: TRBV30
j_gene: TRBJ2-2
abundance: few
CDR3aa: CAWNPDRTNTGELFF
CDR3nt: TGTGCCTGGAACCCGGACAGGACCAACACCGGGGAGCTGTTTTTT

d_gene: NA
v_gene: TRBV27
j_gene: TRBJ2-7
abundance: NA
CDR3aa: CASSGADGYEQYF
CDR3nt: TGTGCCAGCAGTGGGGCTGATGGCTACGAGCAGTACTTC

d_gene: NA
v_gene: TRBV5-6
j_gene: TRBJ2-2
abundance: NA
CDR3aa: CASSLYPGELFF
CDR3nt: TGTGCCAGCAGCTTGTACCCCGGGGAGCTGTTTTTT

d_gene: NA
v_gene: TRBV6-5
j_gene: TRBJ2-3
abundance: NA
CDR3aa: CASRRRGAGDTQYF
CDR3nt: TGTGCCAGCCGCCGTCGGGGGGCTGGAGATACGCAGTATTTT

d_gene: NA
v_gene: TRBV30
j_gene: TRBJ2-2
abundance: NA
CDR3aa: CALNRASYTGELFF
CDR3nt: TGTGCCTTAAACCGGGCTAGCTATACCGGGGAGCTGTTTTTT

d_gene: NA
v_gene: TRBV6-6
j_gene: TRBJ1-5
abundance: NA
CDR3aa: CASSYSQGRQPQHF
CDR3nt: TGTGCCAGCAGTTACTCCCAGGGAAGACAGCCCCAGCATTTT